This T cell receptor beta chain was observed in a study of CD8+CD57+ T cells in acquired aplastic anemia. In the study overall: Sorted CD4+ plus CD8+ cells gave DNA averaging 3.2 ug. Whole-study findings and limits: Common to patients and controls were approximately 30 CD8+ CDR3 sequences.

CDR1 and CDR2 (germline): LNHNV, YYDKDF (reference sequence). The CDR3 is 16 residues long. Between the trimmed V and J ends, which lost 0 bases and 0 bases, there was a span of 12 bases. Sequencing involved patients with CD8+CD57+ cell expansion previously shown by flow cytometry. The enrolled patients all had severe acquired aplastic anemia. Profiling of TCR beta VDJ combinations and CDR3 sequences used genomic DNA as template. TCRdb analysed the reads with MiXCR anew, one entry per CDR3 protein. The repertoire holds hundreds of thousands of distinct CDR3 sequences, with approximately 32% as singletons. About this clonotype: Its antigen is still unknown.

This TCR derives from a human donor with aplastic anemia. The chain couples TRBV15 to TRBJ2-7, with D possibly matching TRBD1 (6 bases). Input material: sorted CD4+, CD8+, or CD8+CD57+ T cells (not recorded which) from PBMCs. CDR3 nucleotides: TGTGCCACCAGCAGAGATAGACAGGTTTACTCCTACGAGCAGTACTTC. Translating gives CATSRDRQVYSYEQYF.